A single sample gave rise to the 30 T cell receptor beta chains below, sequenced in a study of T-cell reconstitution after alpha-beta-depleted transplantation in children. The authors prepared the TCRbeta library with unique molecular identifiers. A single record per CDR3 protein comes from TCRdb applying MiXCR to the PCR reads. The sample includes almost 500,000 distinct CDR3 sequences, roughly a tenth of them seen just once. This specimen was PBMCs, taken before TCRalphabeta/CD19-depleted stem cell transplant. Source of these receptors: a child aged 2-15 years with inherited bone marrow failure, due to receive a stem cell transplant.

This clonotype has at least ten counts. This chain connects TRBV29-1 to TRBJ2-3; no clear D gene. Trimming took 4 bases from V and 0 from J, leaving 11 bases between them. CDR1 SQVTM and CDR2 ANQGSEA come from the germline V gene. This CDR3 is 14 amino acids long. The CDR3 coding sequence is TGCAGCGTTGTCAGAGGTATAAGCACAGATACGCAGTATTTT. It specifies CSVVRGISTDTQYF.

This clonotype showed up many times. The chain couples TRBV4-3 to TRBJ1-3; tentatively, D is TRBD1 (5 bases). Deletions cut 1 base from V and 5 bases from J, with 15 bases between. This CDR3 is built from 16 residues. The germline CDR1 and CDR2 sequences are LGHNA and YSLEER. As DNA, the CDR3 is TGCGCCAGCAGCCAAGCAACCGGGACTATGCGAAACACCATATATTTT. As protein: CASSQATGTMRNTIYF.

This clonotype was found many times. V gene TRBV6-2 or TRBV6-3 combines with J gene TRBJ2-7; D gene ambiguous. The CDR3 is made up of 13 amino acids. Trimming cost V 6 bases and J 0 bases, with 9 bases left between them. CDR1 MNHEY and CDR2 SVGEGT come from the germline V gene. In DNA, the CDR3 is TGTGCCAGCAGCCGGCCCCCCTCCTACGAGCAGTACTTC. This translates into CASSRPPSYEQYF.

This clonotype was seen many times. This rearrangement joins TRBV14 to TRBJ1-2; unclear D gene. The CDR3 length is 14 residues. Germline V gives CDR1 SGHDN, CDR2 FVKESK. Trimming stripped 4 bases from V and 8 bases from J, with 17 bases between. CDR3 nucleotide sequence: TGTGCCAGCAGCCCGCAGGTCGGAGTAAGCGGCTACACCTTC. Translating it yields CASSPQVGVSGYTF.

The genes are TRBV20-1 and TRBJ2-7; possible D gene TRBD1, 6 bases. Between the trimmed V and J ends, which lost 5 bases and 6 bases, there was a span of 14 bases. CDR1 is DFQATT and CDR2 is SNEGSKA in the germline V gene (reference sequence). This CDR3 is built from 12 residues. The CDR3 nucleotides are TGCAGTGCTGATAGTTACAGGGCCGAGCAGTACTTC. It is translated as CSADSYRAEQYF.

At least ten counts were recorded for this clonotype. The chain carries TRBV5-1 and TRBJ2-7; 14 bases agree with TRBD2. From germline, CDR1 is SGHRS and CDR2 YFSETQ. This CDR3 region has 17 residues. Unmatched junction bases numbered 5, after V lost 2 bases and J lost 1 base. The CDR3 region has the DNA TGCGCCAGCAGCTTTGGACTAGCGGGAGGACCTTCCTACGAGCAGTACTTC. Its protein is CASSFGLAGGPSYEQYF.

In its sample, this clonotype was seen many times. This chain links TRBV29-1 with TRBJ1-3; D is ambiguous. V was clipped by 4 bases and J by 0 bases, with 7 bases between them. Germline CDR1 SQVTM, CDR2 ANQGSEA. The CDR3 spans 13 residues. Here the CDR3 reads CSVAQSSGNTIYF. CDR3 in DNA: TGCAGCGTTGCCCAAAGCTCTGGAAACACCATATATTTT. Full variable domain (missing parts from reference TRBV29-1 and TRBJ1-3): SAVISQKPSRDICQRGTSLTIQCQVDSQVTMMFWYRQQPGQSLTLIATANQGSEATYESGFVIDKFPISRPNLTFSTLTVSNMSPEDSSIYLCSVAQSSGNTIYFGEGSWLTVV.

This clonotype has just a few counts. The CDR3 sequence: CAILGQGGYTF. The CDR3 coding sequence is TGTGCCATCCTGGGACAGGGAGGCTACACCTTC. V and J are TRBV25-1 and TRBJ1-2, with 9 bases matching TRBD1. Germline CDR1 MGHDK, CDR2 SYGVNS. Trimming at V came to 10 bases and at J to 8 bases, leaving 5 bases not matched to a gene. The CDR3 covers 11 residues.

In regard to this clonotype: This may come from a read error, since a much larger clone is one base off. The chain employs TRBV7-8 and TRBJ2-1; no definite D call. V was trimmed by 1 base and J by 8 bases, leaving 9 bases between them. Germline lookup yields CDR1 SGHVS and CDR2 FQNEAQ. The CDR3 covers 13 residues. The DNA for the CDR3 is TGTGCCAGCAGCTTAGGCGCATTGCATGAGCAGTTCTTC. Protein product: CASSLGALHEQFF.

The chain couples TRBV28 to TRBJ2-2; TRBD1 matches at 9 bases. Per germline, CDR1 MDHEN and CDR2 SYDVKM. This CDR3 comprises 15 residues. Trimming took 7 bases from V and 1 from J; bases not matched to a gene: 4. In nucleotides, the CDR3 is TGTGCCAGCACTTGGGACAGGGAGAACACCGGGGAGCTGTTTTTT. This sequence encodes CASTWDRENTGELFF.

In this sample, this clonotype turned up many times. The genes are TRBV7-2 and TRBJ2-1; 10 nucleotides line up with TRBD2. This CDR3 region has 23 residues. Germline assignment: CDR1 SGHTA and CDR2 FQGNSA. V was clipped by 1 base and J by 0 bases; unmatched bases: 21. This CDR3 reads CASSLGGVLAGALKTSSYNEQFF. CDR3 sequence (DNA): TGTGCCAGCAGCTTAGGGGGCGTGCTAGCGGGAGCGCTAAAGACGAGCTCCTACAATGAGCAGTTCTTC.

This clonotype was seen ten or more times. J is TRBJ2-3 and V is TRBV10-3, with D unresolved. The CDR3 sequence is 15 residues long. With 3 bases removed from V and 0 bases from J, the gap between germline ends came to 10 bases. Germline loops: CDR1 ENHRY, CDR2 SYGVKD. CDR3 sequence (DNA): TGTGCCATCAGTGACCCGCGGAGTAGCACAGATACGCAGTATTTT. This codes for CAISDPRSSTDTQYF.

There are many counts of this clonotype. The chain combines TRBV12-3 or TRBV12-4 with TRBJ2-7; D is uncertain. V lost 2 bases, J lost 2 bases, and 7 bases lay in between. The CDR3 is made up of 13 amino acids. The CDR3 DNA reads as TGTGCCAGCAGTTTATCGGGTCCCTACGAGCAGTACTTC. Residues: CASSLSGPYEQYF.

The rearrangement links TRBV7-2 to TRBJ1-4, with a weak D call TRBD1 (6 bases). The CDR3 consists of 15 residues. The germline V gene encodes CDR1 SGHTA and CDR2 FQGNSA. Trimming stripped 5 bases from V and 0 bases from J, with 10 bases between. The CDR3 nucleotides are TGTGCCAGCAGCCAACAGGGCGCAACTAATGAAAAACTGTTTTTT. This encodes CASSQQGATNEKLFF.

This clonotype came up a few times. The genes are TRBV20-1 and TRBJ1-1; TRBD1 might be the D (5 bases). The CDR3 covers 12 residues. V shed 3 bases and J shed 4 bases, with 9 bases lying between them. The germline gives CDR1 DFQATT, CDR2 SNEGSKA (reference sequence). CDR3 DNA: TGCAGTGCTAGTCTGGGGGGCACTGAAGCTTTCTTT. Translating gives CSASLGGTEAFF.

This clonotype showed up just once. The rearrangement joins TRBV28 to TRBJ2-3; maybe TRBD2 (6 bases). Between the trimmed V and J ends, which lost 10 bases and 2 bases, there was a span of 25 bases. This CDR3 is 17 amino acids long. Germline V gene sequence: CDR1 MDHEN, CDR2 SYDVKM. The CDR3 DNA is TGTGCCATCGGCCGCGGGACCCCAAACACATACACAGATACGCAGTATTTT. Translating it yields CAIGRGTPNTYTDTQYF.

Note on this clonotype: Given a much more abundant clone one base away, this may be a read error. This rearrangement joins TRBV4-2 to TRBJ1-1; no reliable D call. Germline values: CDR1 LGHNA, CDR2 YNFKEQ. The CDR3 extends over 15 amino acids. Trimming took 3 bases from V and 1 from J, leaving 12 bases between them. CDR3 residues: CASSQSQTGNTEAFF. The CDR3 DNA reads TGTGCCAGCAGCCAGTCCCAAACGGGGAACACTGAAGCTTTCTTT.

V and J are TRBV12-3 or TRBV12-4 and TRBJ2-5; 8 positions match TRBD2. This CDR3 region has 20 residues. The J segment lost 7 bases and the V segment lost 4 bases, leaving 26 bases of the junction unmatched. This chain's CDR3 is CASSWRGWLVAGQSVRTQYF. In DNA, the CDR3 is TGTGCCAGCAGTTGGAGGGGTTGGTTGGTAGCGGGGCAATCCGTCCGGACCCAGTACTTC.

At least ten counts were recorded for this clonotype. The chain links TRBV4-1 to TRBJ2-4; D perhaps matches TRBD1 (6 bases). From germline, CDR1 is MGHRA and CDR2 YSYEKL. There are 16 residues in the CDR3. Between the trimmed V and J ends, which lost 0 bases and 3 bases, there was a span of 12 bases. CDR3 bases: TGCGCCAGCAGCCAAGAGGGGGCAGTGGGCAAAAACATTCAGTACTTC. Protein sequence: CASSQEGAVGKNIQYF.

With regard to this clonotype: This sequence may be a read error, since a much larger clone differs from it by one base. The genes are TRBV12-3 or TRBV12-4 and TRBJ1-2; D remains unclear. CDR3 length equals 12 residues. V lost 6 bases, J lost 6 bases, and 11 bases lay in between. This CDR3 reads CASRRPGNGYTF. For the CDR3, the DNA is TGTGCCAGCAGGAGACCGGGTAATGGCTACACCTTC.

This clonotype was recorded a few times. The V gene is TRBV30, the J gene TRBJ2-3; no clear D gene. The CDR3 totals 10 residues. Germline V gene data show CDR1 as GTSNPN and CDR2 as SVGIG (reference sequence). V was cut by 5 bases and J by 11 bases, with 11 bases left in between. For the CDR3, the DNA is TGTGCCTGGGGTGGAGTAGAGCAGTATTTT. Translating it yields CAWGGVEQYF. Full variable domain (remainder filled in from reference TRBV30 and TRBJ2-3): SQTIHQWPATLVQPVGSPLSLECTVEGTSNPNLYWYRQAAGRGLQLLFYSVGIGQISSEVPQNLSASRPQDRQFILSSKKLLLSDSGFYLCAWGGVEQYFGPGTRLTVL.

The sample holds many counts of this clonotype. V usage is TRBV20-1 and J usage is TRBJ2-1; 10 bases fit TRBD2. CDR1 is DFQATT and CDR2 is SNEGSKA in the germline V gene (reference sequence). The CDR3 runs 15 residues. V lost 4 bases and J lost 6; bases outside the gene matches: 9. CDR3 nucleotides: TGCAGTGCTACCCTAGCGGGAGAGCCTGGCAATGAGCAGTTCTTC. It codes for CSATLAGEPGNEQFF.

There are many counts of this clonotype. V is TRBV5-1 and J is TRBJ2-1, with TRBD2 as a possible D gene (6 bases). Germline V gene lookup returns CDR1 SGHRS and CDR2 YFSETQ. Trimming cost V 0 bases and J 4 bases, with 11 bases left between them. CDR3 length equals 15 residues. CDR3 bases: TGCGCCAGCAGCTTGGCCCTAGCGTATTACAATGAGCAGTTCTTC. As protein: CASSLALAYYNEQFF.

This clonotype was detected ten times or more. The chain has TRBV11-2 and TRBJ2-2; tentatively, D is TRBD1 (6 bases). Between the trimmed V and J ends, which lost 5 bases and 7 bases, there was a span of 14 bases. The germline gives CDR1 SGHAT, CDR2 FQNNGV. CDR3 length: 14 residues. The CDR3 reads CASSPDRSLGELFF. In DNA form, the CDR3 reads TGTGCCAGCAGCCCGGACAGATCGCTCGGGGAGCTGTTTTTT.

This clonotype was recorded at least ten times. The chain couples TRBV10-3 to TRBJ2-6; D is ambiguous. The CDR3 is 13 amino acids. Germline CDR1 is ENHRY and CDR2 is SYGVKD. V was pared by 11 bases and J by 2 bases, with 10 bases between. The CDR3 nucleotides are TGTGCCTCCCAGGTAACTGGGGCCAACGTCCTGACTTTC. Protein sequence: CASQVTGANVLTF.

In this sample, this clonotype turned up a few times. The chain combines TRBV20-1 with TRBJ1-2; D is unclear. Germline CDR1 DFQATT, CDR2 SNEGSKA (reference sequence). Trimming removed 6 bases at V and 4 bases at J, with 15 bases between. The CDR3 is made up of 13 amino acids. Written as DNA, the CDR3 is TGCAGTGCGGAAAACTTAGAGGGCTATGGCTACACCTTC. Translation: CSAENLEGYGYTF.

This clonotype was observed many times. In DNA form, the CDR3 reads TGCAGTGCCACCTCCGGACTAGCAGAAAGCACAGATACGCAGTATTTT. It translates to CSATSGLAESTDTQYF. The chain uses TRBV20-1 and TRBJ2-3, with 8 bases fitting TRBD2. Losses at the gene ends were 6 bases for V and 0 bases for J; bases not matched to a gene: 11. The length of the CDR3 is 16 residues. Germline V gene lookup returns CDR1 DFQATT and CDR2 SNEGSKA (reference sequence).

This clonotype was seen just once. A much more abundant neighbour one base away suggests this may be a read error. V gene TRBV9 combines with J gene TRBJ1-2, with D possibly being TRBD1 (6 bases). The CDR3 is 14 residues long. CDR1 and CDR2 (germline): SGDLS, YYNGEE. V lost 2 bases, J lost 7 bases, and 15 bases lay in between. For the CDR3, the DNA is TGTGCCAGCAGCGTCGGGGGGGCAGCCTTTGGCTACACCTTC. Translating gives CASSVGGAAFGYTF.

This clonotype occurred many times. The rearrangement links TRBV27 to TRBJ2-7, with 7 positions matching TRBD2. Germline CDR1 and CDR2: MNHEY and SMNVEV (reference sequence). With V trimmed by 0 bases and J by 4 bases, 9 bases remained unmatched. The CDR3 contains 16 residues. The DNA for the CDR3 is TGTGCCAGCAGTTTATCGTCCCCCGGGAGGTTGTACGAGCAGTACTTC. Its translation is CASSLSSPGRLYEQYF.

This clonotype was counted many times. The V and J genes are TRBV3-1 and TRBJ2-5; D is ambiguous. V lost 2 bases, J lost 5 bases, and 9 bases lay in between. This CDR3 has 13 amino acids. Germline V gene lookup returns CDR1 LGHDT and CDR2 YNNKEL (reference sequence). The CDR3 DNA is TGTGCCAGCAGCCAACTAGTAAGGGAGACCCAGTACTTC. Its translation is CASSQLVRETQYF.